This TCR beta chain originates from a study of T cell repertoires and HLA-DP antigens. Study-level findings and limits: Naive and memory CD4+ cells were analysed together, not apart.

For this clone: Its specificity is unknown.

Pre-culture CD4+ samples were sequenced deeply, targeting 200,000 T cell genomes. Repertoires were generated with immunoSEQ multiplex PCR, while TCRdb's copy carries only in-frame clones and drops some. Of almost 90,000 clones detected, roughly 86% appear once; the ten largest clones hold roughly 1.6%. Trimming took 4 bases from V and 4 from J; bases not matched to a gene: 4. Germline CDR1 is SGHNT and CDR2 is YENEEA. The CDR3 length is 15 residues. The sequenced material came from CD4+ T cells from PBMCs. This chain links TRBV11-3 with TRBJ1-4; 9 bases match TRBD1. The TCR was taken from a man over 45 in good health and CMV-seronegative. Written as DNA, the CDR3 is TGTGCCAGCAGCTCAGGACAGGGGATTAATGAAAAACTGTTTTTT. Protein: CASSSGQGINEKLFF. Filled out from reference TRBV11-3 and TRBJ1-4, the complete variable domain reads EAGVVQSPRYKIIEKKQPVAFWCNPISGHNTLYWYLQNLGQGPELLIRYENEEAVDDSQLPKDRFSAERLKGVDSTLKIQPAELGDSAVYLCASSSGQGINEKLFFGSGTQLSVL.